The 16 T cell receptor beta chains below all came from one sample that was sequenced in a study of CD8+ T cells in alopecia areata. Extraction of RNA preceded its reverse transcription into cDNA, which served as the sequencing template. Profiling relied on immunoSEQ multiplex PCR, and the TCRdb table lists in-frame clones only, not all of them. The sample consists of approximately 160,000 clones, around 59% of them appearing once. The sample's treatment: oral pan-JAK inhibitor, 5-10 mg twice daily. The source material was CD4+ T cells sorted from blood, sampled at week 24, from a patient treated with tofacitinib. The origin of the receptors is a human donor with alopecia areata.

V gene TRBV5-1 combines with J gene TRBJ2-6; perhaps TRBD1 as D (6 bases). Looked up from germline, CDR1 is SGHRS and CDR2 is YFSETQ. V was trimmed by 1 base and J by 4 bases, leaving 9 bases between them. This CDR3 contains 15 residues. Here the CDR3 DNA reads TGCGCCAGCAGCTTGTACAGGGTCGGGGCCAACGTCCTGACTTTC. The encoded protein is CASSLYRVGANVLTF.

The chain couples TRBV7-8 to TRBJ1-5; D remains ambiguous. There are 17 residues in the CDR3. Germline CDR1 and CDR2: SGHVS and FQNEAQ. V lost 0 bases and J 2 bases, leaving 14 bases between the germline ends. The CDR3 nucleotides read TGTGCCAGCAGCTTAGCGCTTCGGGGAGTAGGCAATCAGCCCCAGCATTTT. Translation: CASSLALRGVGNQPQHF.

The chain employs TRBV29-1 and TRBJ2-1; 13 bases align to TRBD2. Germline CDR1 SQVTM, CDR2 ANQGSEA. J lost 5 bases, V lost 0 bases, and 1 base had no gene match. The CDR3 has 15 residues. This chain's CDR3 is CSVEDGTSGDNEQFF. DNA for the CDR3: TGCAGCGTTGAAGATGGGACTAGCGGGGACAATGAGCAGTTCTTC.

This chain joins TRBV25-1 and TRBJ2-6, with unresolved D. Germline CDR1 and CDR2: MGHDK and SYGVNS. The CDR3 spans 15 residues. V lost 1 base and J lost 3, with 7 bases in between. The CDR3 is CASSESGDGANVLTF. In nucleotides, the CDR3 is TGTGCCAGCAGTGAATCTGGGGATGGGGCCAACGTCCTGACTTTC.

J is TRBJ2-5 and V is TRBV4-1, with a weak D call TRBD2 (5 bases). The germline V gene encodes CDR1 MGHRA and CDR2 YSYEKL. Deletions cut 1 base from V and 5 bases from J, with 11 bases between. The CDR3 runs 14 residues. The CDR3 DNA sequence: TGCGCCAGCAGCCAAGTCTCGGGGTCGGAGACCCAGTACTTC. Translated, it gives CASSQVSGSETQYF.

V gene TRBV5-1 combines with J gene TRBJ1-1, with 11 bases matching TRBD1. Germline CDR1 and CDR2: SGHRS and YFSETQ. The CDR3 loop spans 16 amino acids. The V segment lost 1 base and the J segment 5 bases; nucleotides outside the gene matches: 7. CDR3 nucleotide sequence: TGCGCCAGCAGCTTGACCCCCGGGACAGGGGGGACTGAAGCTTTCTTT. It yields the protein CASSLTPGTGGTEAFF.

This chain uses TRBV5-1 with TRBJ2-7; D perhaps matches TRBD2 (5 bases). The CDR3 runs 13 residues. Trimming removed 4 bases from V and 3 bases from J, with 11 bases in between. CDR1 and CDR2 (germline): SGHRS, YFSETQ. DNA for the CDR3: TGCGCCAGCAGCCTGGACGGGGTCTACGAGCAGTACTTC. Translating gives CASSLDGVYEQYF.

This rearrangement joins TRBV2 to TRBJ1-5, with D hard to call. This CDR3 contains 14 residues. The germline V and J ends were trimmed by 5 bases and 6 bases, with 14 bases remaining between them. The germline V gene has CDR1 SNHLY and CDR2 FYNNEI. The CDR3 spells CASSTGRSGQPQHF. Here the CDR3 DNA reads TGTGCCAGCAGTACCGGGAGGAGTGGTCAGCCCCAGCATTTT. The full variable domain, its missing parts supplied by reference TRBV2 and TRBJ1-5, is EPEVTQTPSHQVTQMGQEVILRCVPISNHLYFYWYRQILGQKVEFLVSFYNNEISEKSEIFDDQFSVERPDGSNFTLKIRSTKLEDSAMYFCASSTGRSGQPQHFGDGTRLSIL.

The CDR3 DNA reads TGTGCCAGCAGTTCCGGCCTAGCGGGGGGGCCAGGAGATACGCAGTATTTT. This gives the protein CASSSGLAGGPGDTQYF. This chain uses TRBV27 with TRBJ2-3; TRBD2 matches 12 bases. Germline CDR1 is MNHEY and CDR2 is SMNVEV (reference sequence). Trimming removed 4 bases from V and 5 bases from J; junction bases left unmatched: 10. The CDR3 spans 17 residues.

This chain uses TRBV5-1 with TRBJ2-7; a weak D match, TRBD1 (5 bases). Deletions cut 2 bases from V and 3 bases from J, with 12 bases between. The germline V gene encodes CDR1 SGHRS and CDR2 YFSETQ. The CDR3 contains 14 residues. CDR3 sequence: CASSLGRVDYEQYF. CDR3 DNA: TGCGCCAGCAGCTTAGGCAGGGTGGACTACGAGCAGTACTTC.

This sequence joins TRBV19 and TRBJ2-7; TRBD1 agrees at 7 bases. The V and J ends lost 4 bases and 2 bases, in that order; junction bases with no gene match: 5. The CDR3 runs to 14 residues. CDR1 and CDR2 (germline): LNHDA, SQIVND (reference sequence). Here the CDR3 reads CASSKDRLAYEQYF. The CDR3 DNA reads TGTGCCAGTAGTAAGGACAGGCTGGCCTACGAGCAGTACTTC.

In its sample, this clone was seen a few times. The same CDR3 also results from other DNA sequences found in this sample. The chain employs TRBV29-1 and TRBJ2-3; no reliable D call. CDR1 and CDR2 from the germline V gene are SQVTM and ANQGSEA. The CDR3 covers 11 residues. The germline V and J ends were trimmed by 4 bases and 5 bases, with 7 bases remaining between them. CDR3 amino acids: CSVVRGDTQYF. In nucleotides, the CDR3 is TGCAGCGTTGTTCGAGGAGATACGCAGTATTTT.

The J gene is TRBJ1-2, the V gene TRBV5-1; 7 bases fit TRBD1. V lost 4 bases and J lost 2; bases outside the gene matches: 2. This CDR3 is built from 13 residues. In germline, CDR1 is SGHRS, CDR2 YFSETQ. CDR3 coding DNA: TGCGCCAGCAGCCCGACAGGGAACTATGGCTACACCTTC. Protein: CASSPTGNYGYTF.

In this sample, this clone turned up a few times. The chain joins TRBV10-1 to TRBJ2-5, with D uncertain. V lost 3 bases, J lost 4 bases, and 6 bases lay in between. The length of the CDR3 is 12 residues. In germline, CDR1 is WNHNN, CDR2 SYGVQD (reference sequence). CDR3 coding DNA: TGCGCCAGCAGTGAAATCGGAGAGACCCAGTACTTC. This encodes CASSEIGETQYF.

The chain has TRBV2 and TRBJ1-5; no definite D call. V shed 4 bases and J shed 3 bases, with 7 bases lying between them. CDR1 is SNHLY, CDR2 FYNNEI, per germline. This CDR3 spans 13 amino acids. CDR3: CASSVGVNQPQHF. The DNA for the CDR3 is TGTGCCAGCAGTGTCGGGGTCAATCAGCCCCAGCATTTT.

This chain uses TRBV27 with TRBJ2-5; no clear D gene. Germline-derived CDR1 and CDR2 are MNHEY and SMNVEV (reference sequence). V was pared by 2 bases and J by 5 bases, with 3 bases between. The CDR3 length is 11 residues. In nucleotides, the CDR3 is TGTGCCAGCAGTTTAGGCGAGACCCAGTACTTC. Amino acids: CASSLGETQYF.